The 32 T cell receptor beta chains below were found in one sample sequenced in a study of tumor-infiltrating lymphocytes in primary liver carcinoma. With approximately 470 ng total RNA as template and a constant-region primer, TCR beta cDNA was made. Sequencing libraries for TCR beta derived from three nested multiplex PCR rounds that used slightly modified ARM-PCR. A C-beta reverse primer and TRBV1-TRBV30 forward primers served in each of the first two PCR rounds, at ten to eleven cycles apiece. From the multiplex PCR reads, TCRdb called clonotypes with MiXCR, one entry per CDR3 protein. The table has under 90,000 distinct CDR3 sequences, more than 65% seen once. Co-extraction yielded RNA and DNA from roughly 20-30 mg of unsorted bulk tissue. Sequenced sample: liver tumor tissue from sampling region 1. Subset denoted: tumor region T1, superior pole. The origin of the receptors is a middle-aged man with primary liver carcinoma and hepatitis B virus infection.

A note on this clonotype: Since the CDR3 does not end with the conserved phenylalanine or tryptophan, this likely comes from a read error. The chain employs TRBV4-1 and TRBJ2-3; 7 bases match TRBD2. Germline CDR1 reads MGHRA; CDR2 reads YSYEKL. The length of the CDR3 is 15 residues. V lost 0 bases and J lost 6; bases outside the gene matches: 6. CDR3 protein: CASSQEPSGMDTQYY. In nucleotides, the CDR3 is TGCGCCAGCAGCCAAGAGCCTAGCGGCATGGATACGCAGTATTAT.

As for this clonotype: Given the absence of the conserved phenylalanine or tryptophan at the CDR3 end, a read error is likely. It is unclear where the CDR3 begins or ends on the DNA, so no DNA is shown, and the CDR3 is as TCRdb lists it. J is TRBJ2-2 and V is TRBV14. Counting both end residues, the CDR3 totals 13 amino acids. CDR1 is SGHDN and CDR2 is FVKESK in the germline V gene. The CDR3 protein is CASSPLNNGELFL.

To note about this clonotype: This likely comes from a read error, as the CDR3 has no conserved phenylalanine or tryptophan at its end. V and J are TRBV7-4 and TRBJ2-7; 12 positions agree with TRBD2. The CDR3 totals 19 residues. Trimming at V came to 0 bases and at J to 3 bases, leaving 12 bases not matched to a gene. Per germline, CDR1 SGHVT and CDR2 SQSDAQ. The CDR3 loop is CASSLAALAGGVQHYEQYL. The CDR3 bases are TGTGCCAGCAGCTTAGCGGCACTAGCGGGAGGAGTACAGCACTACGAGCAGTACTTA.

The V call is TRBV19, the J call TRBJ2-1; TRBD1 agrees at 7 bases. Germline CDR1 LNHDA, CDR2 SQIVND (reference sequence). CDR3 length equals 12 residues. V trimming: 2 bases; J trimming: 10 bases; junction bases outside the gene matches: 2. The CDR3 nucleotides read TGTGCCAGTAGTATACGGGACAGAGAGCAGTTCTTC. Its protein product is CASSIRDREQFF.

On this clonotype itself: An end of the junction differs from the germline gene, which may be a read error. The rearrangement uses TRBV6-1 and TRBJ2-3; TRBD2 aligns across 8 bases. The CDR3 is made up of 18 amino acids. In germline, CDR1 is MNHNS, CDR2 SASEGT. CDR3 DNA sequence: TGTACCAGCAGTGAAACAGCTAGCGGGCCGTATAACACAGATACGCAGTATTTT. Protein product: CTSSETASGPYNTDTQYF.

The sample holds many counts of this clonotype. A much more abundant neighbour one base away suggests this may be a read error. The CDR3 DNA follows: TGTGCCAGCAACCCTTACGGCGGGGAGCTGTTTTTT. As protein: CASNPYGGELFF. The V call is TRBV11-3, the J call TRBJ2-2; no definite D call. V was shortened by 7 bases and J by 7 bases, with 10 bases between the two germline ends. This CDR3 is built from 12 residues. Germline V CDR1 and CDR2: SGHNT, YENEEA.

About this clonotype itself: The junction differs from germline at one of its ends, possibly a read error. The chain is built from TRBV5-6 and TRBJ2-1; D might be TRBD1 (6 bases). The CDR3 is 15 amino acids. CDR1 is SGHDT, CDR2 YYEEEE, per germline. Written as DNA, the CDR3 is TGTACCAGCAACAAACAGGGTATTATACCGGATGAGCAGTTCTTC. Translated, it gives CTSNKQGIIPDEQFF.

The chain is built from TRBV11-2 and TRBJ1-1; 9 bases map to TRBD1. The V gene end was trimmed by 7 bases and the J gene end by 5 bases; junction bases not matched to a gene: 8. The CDR3 contains 14 residues. In germline, CDR1 is SGHAT, CDR2 FQNNGV. The CDR3 DNA follows: TGTGCCAGCACCTATAACAGGGGGCTGACTGAAGCTTTCTTT. Translated: CASTYNRGLTEAFF.

Remarks on this clonotype: A much more abundant neighbour one base away suggests this may be a read error. V gene TRBV7-9 combines with J gene TRBJ2-3; D gene unclear. Germline assignment: CDR1 SEHNR and CDR2 FQNEAQ (reference sequence). The CDR3 extends over 12 amino acids. The CDR3 sequence is CANSLVRDTQYF. DNA of the CDR3: TGTGCCAACAGCTTAGTTAGGGATACGCAGTATTTT.

CDR3 nucleotides: TGCGCCAGCAGCCAAGTTATCGGGTCTAAAGGAAAGACCCAGTACTTC. It codes for CASSQVIGSKGKTQYF. The V call is TRBV4-1, the J call TRBJ2-5; D is uncertain. This CDR3 spans 16 amino acids. CDR1 MGHRA and CDR2 YSYEKL come from the germline V gene. V lost 1 base, J lost 6 bases, and 18 bases lay in between.

This clonotype was observed a handful of times. V is TRBV19 and J is TRBJ1-4; no definite D call. The germline V and J ends were trimmed by 3 bases and 7 bases, with 15 bases remaining between them. The CDR3 totals 15 residues. The germline CDR1 and CDR2 sequences are LNHDA and SQIVND (reference sequence). CDR3 nucleotides: TGTGCCAGTAGTATGGGTCAATCAAGAGGTGAAAAACTGTTTTTT. Translating it yields CASSMGQSRGEKLFF.

Concerning this clonotype: The CDR3 does not close with the conserved phenylalanine or tryptophan, likely indicating a read error. The genes are TRBV11-2 and TRBJ2-5; perhaps D is TRBD1 or TRBD2 (5 bases each). The germline V gene has CDR1 SGHAT and CDR2 FQNNGV. This CDR3 spans 15 amino acids. CDR3 protein: CVSSLRPGDGETQYL. The CDR3 nucleotides are TGTGTCAGCAGCTTAAGGCCCGGGGACGGAGAGACCCAGTACTTA.

This clonotype was detected a few times. The chain uses TRBV28 and TRBJ1-1; D unclear. Germline-derived CDR1 and CDR2 are MDHEN and SYDVKM. The CDR3 contains 15 residues. Trimming left V 2 bases short and J 6 bases short, with 16 bases between. CDR3 sequence reads: CASSLTGRTGAEAFF. For the CDR3, the DNA is TGTGCCAGCAGTTTAACTGGTAGGACGGGCGCTGAAGCTTTCTTT.

Of note for this clonotype: One junction end disagrees with the germline gene, perhaps due to a read error. The chain recombines TRBV12-3 or TRBV12-4 with TRBJ2-1; D ambiguous. The CDR3 consists of 13 residues. The CDR3 protein is CASSWETYNEQSF. The CDR3, as DNA: TGTGCCAGCAGTTGGGAAACCTACAATGAACAGTCCTTC.

This clonotype was seen many times. This rearrangement joins TRBV29-1 to TRBJ2-3, with D possibly being TRBD2 (6 bases). Trimming removed 3 bases at V and 6 bases at J, with 13 bases between. Looked up from germline, CDR1 is SQVTM and CDR2 is ANQGSEA. The CDR3 is 13 amino acids. CDR3 sequence: CSVDGGMSDTQYF. The CDR3 region has the DNA TGCAGCGTTGATGGGGGGATGAGCGATACGCAGTATTTT.

Remarks on this clonotype: A much larger clonotype is one base distant, so this may be a read error. The chain joins TRBV5-1 to TRBJ2-5; 8 bases agree with TRBD1. Germline V lookup: CDR1 SGHRS, CDR2 YFSETQ. The CDR3 totals 15 residues. The CDR3 loop is CASRSDRGSGESQYF. The CDR3 DNA reads TGCGCCAGCAGGAGTGACAGGGGATCGGGGGAGAGCCAGTACTTC.

On this clonotype itself: At one boundary the junction diverges from the germline segment, which might be a read error. This chain uses TRBV5-6 with TRBJ2-3, with a possible D match to TRBD1 (5 bases). This CDR3 is 17 amino acids long. Germline V gene lookup returns CDR1 SGHDT and CDR2 YYEEEE. The CDR3 loop is CTSSLALDSSKTDAQYF. In nucleotides, the CDR3 is TGTACCAGCAGCTTGGCCCTCGACTCGTCCAAGACAGATGCGCAGTATTTT.

Points on this clonotype: Since the CDR3 does not end with the conserved phenylalanine or tryptophan, this likely comes from a read error. V is TRBV29-1 and J is TRBJ2-1, with 7 bases that match TRBD1. CDR3 length: 14 residues. Losses at the gene ends were 7 bases for V and 11 bases for J; bases not matched to a gene: 17. From germline, CDR1 is SQVTM and CDR2 ANQGSEA. CDR3 sequence: CSGLPGQGVDKQFY. As DNA, the CDR3 is TGCAGCGGATTACCGGGGCAGGGGGTGGATAAGCAGTTCTAC.

This clonotype is judged medium-sized. This rearrangement joins TRBV11-2 to TRBJ1-6; D not resolved. The CDR3 loop spans 12 amino acids. Trimming removed 5 bases from V and 10 bases from J, with 9 bases in between. Per the germline V gene, CDR1 is SGHAT and CDR2 is FQNNGV. This chain's CDR3 is CASSLSGSPLHF. Written as DNA, the CDR3 is TGTGCCAGCAGCCTGAGCGGATCACCCCTCCACTTT.

Worth noting for this clonotype: The junction differs from germline at one of its ends, possibly a read error. The genes are TRBV20-1 and TRBJ2-1; 14 nucleotides match TRBD2. CDR3 length: 15 residues. From germline, CDR1 is DFQATT and CDR2 SNEGSKA (reference sequence). The CDR3 bases are TGCAGTGCTAGGACTAGCGGGAGGGGCTACAATGGGCAGTTCTTC. It yields the protein CSARTSGRGYNGQFF.

As regards this clonotype: One junction end does not reproduce the germline sequence, and a read error may be involved. The gene calls are TRBV12-3 or TRBV12-4 and TRBJ2-7; TRBD2 might be the D (5 bases). This CDR3 comprises 13 residues. DNA of the CDR3: TGCGCCGGCACCCGACGGGAATACTACGAGCATTACTTC. Translated, it gives CAGTRREYYEHYF.

On this clonotype: The conserved closing phenylalanine or tryptophan is absent in this CDR3, likely reflecting a read error. The V gene is TRBV28, the J gene TRBJ2-7; D remains unclear. Germline loops: CDR1 MDHEN, CDR2 SYDVKM. Trimming left V 2 bases short and J 1 base short, with 6 bases between. This CDR3 is built from 13 residues. This CDR3 reads CASSLRVSYEQYL. Here the CDR3 DNA reads TGTGCCAGCAGTTTAAGGGTTTCCTACGAGCAGTACCTC.

Regarding this clonotype: A much larger clone differs by one base, so this may be a read error. This sequence joins TRBV28 and TRBJ2-6; no reliable D call. The V gene lost 7 bases and the J gene lost 9 bases, with 10 bases spanning the gap. The germline CDR1 and CDR2 sequences are MDHEN and SYDVKM. This CDR3 region has 12 residues. CDR3 nucleotides: TGTGCCAGCACTCGACTTGACAACGTCCTGACTTTC. Translating it yields CASTRLDNVLTF.

About this clonotype itself: Possible read error: a much larger clone is one base away. The genes are TRBV5-1 and TRBJ2-5; D not resolved. Looked up from germline, CDR1 is SGHRS and CDR2 is YFSETQ. The CDR3 sequence is 10 residues long. CDR3 residues: CTSSQETQYF. For the CDR3, the DNA is TGCACCAGCAGCCAGGAGACCCAGTACTTC.

As regards this clonotype: Relative to the germline gene, one junction end is altered; a read error may explain this. The chain has TRBV29-1 and TRBJ2-1; weak D call: TRBD2 (6 bases). This CDR3 spans 13 amino acids. Germline assignment: CDR1 SQVTM and CDR2 ANQGSEA. CDR3 coding DNA: TGTAGCGGAGGACATGCCGCATACAATGAGCAGTTCTTC. This gives the protein CSGGHAAYNEQFF.

As regards this clonotype: At one boundary the junction diverges from the germline segment, which might be a read error. The rearrangement links TRBV10-3 to TRBJ2-3; 15 bases agree with TRBD2. The germline V gene encodes CDR1 ENHRY and CDR2 SYGVKD. CDR3 length: 21 amino acids. The CDR3 loop reads CAISAPTGLAGGVMHGDTRYF. CDR3 sequence (DNA): TGTGCCATCAGTGCGCCCACCGGACTAGCGGGAGGGGTTATGCATGGAGATACGCGGTATTTT.

Worth noting for this clonotype: This may be a read error, as it is one base from a much larger clone. The V call is TRBV11-2, the J call TRBJ2-3; D is unresolved. The V gene's germline CDR1 is SGHAT and CDR2 FQNNGV. This CDR3 comprises 14 residues. Trimming took 0 bases from V and 5 from J, leaving 9 bases between them. CDR3 DNA: TGTGCCAGCAGCTTAGATCGCCCCCTAGATACGCAGTATTTT. Protein: CASSLDRPLDTQYF.

Notes on this clonotype: A read error may account for a junction end that differs from germline. The J gene is TRBJ2-1, the V gene TRBV11-2; D gene uncertain. Germline loops: CDR1 SGHAT, CDR2 FQNNGV. This CDR3 has 11 amino acids. CDR3 sequence reads: CASSLPSEHFF. The DNA of the CDR3 is TGTGCCAGCAGCCTTCCGTCTGAGCATTTCTTC.

This clonotype was counted between two and nine times. The chain links TRBV7-9 to TRBJ1-4, with TRBD1 matching 8 bases. The V gene's germline CDR1 is SEHNR and CDR2 FQNEAQ (reference sequence). The CDR3 spans 16 residues. J was trimmed by 7 bases and V by 7 bases; bases with no gene match: 14. The CDR3 coding sequence is TGTGCCAGCAACTTCGACTTGGACAGGGCCGGTGAAAAACTGTTTTTT. Protein sequence: CASNFDLDRAGEKLFF. The whole variable domain, remainder taken from reference TRBV7-9 and TRBJ1-4, is DTGVSQNPRHKITKRGQNVTFRCDPISEHNRLYWYRQTLGQGPEFLTYFQNEAQLEKSRLLSDRFSAERPKGSFSTLEIQRTEQGDSAMYLCASNFDLDRAGEKLFFGSGTQLSVL.

Turning to this clonotype: A much larger clone is a single base away; this may be a read error. V usage is TRBV5-1 and J usage is TRBJ2-7, with 10 bases identical to TRBD1. The CDR3 is 16 amino acids. The germline V gene has CDR1 SGHRS and CDR2 YFSETQ. With V trimmed by 6 bases and J by 4 bases, 13 bases remained unmatched. For the CDR3, the DNA is TGCGCCAGCAAAAGAGGATCCGGGACAGGGGATTACGAGCAGTACTTC. It codes for CASKRGSGTGDYEQYF.

This clonotype was picked up one time. Likely a read error: the CDR3 ends without its conserved phenylalanine or tryptophan. This chain uses TRBV12-3 or TRBV12-4 with TRBJ2-7, with D tentatively TRBD2 (6 bases). Trimming shortened V by 7 bases and J by 3 bases, and 13 bases separated the two germline ends. There are 13 residues in the CDR3. CDR3 sequence reads: CASTASGRYEQYS. DNA for the CDR3: TGTGCCAGCACAGCCAGCGGGCGCTACGAGCAGTACTCC.

At least ten counts were recorded for this clonotype. The chain uses TRBV7-2 and TRBJ2-1, with D tentatively TRBD1 (6 bases). V lost 1 base and J lost 6, with 16 bases in between. CDR1 SGHTA and CDR2 FQGNSA come from the germline V gene. This CDR3 region has 16 residues. The CDR3 DNA reads as TGTGCCAGCAGCTTAGAGGGCAGGCAGGGGTTCAATGAGCAGTTCTTC. Its protein product is CASSLEGRQGFNEQFF.